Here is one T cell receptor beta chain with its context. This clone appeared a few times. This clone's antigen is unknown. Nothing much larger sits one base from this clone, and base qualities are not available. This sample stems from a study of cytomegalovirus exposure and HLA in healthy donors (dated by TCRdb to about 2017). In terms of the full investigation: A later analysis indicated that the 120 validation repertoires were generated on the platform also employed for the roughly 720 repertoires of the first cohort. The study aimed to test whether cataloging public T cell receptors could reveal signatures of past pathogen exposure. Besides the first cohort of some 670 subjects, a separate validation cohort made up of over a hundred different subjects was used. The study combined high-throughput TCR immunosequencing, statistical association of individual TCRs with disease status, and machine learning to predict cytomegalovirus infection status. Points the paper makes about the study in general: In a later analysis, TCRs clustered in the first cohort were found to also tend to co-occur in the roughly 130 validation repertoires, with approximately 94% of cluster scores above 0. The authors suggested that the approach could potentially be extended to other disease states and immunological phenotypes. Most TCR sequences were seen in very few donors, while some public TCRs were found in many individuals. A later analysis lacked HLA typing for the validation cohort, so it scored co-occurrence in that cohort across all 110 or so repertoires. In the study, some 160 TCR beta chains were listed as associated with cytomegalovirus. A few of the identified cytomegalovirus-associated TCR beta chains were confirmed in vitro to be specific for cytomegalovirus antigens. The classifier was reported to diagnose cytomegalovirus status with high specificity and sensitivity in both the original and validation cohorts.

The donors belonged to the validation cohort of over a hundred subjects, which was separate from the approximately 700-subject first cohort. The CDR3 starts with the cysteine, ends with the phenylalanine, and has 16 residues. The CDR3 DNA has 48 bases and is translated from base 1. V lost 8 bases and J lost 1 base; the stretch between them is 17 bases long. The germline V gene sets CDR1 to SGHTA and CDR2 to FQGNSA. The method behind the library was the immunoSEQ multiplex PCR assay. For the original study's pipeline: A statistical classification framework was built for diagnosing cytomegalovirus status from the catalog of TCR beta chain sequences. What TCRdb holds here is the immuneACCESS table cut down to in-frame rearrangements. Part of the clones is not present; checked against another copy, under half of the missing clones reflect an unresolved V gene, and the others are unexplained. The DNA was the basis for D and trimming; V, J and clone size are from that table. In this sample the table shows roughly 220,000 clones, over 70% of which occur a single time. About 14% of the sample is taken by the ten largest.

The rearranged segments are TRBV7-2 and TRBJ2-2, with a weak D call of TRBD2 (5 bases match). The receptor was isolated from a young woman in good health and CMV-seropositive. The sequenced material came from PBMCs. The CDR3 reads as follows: CASYTAPRGNTGELFF. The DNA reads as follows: TGTGCCAGCTACACCGCGCCCCGGGGGAACACCGGGGAGCTGTTTTTT.